The 22 T cell receptor beta chains reported below all come from one sample, sequenced in a study of shared clonotypes between healthy human individuals. Method: immunoSEQ multiplex PCR; TCRdb's copy keeps in-frame clones and lacks some. The sample holds a few million clones, about 92% seen once. Material for sequencing was naive CD4+ T cells from PBMCs. This sample's subset: CD45RA+ positively selected. Receptors originate from a man between 18 and 29 years old in good health. Some clones in this sample may be carry-over from other donors' samples.

The V gene is TRBV28, the J gene TRBJ1-5, with D maybe TRBD1 (5 bases). CDR1 and CDR2 (germline): MDHEN, SYDVKM. The CDR3 has 12 residues. V shed 8 bases and J shed 7 bases, with 12 bases lying between them. The CDR3 reads CASGTGEQPQHF. The CDR3 nucleotides read TGTGCCAGCGGGACCGGCGAACAGCCCCAGCATTTT.

The chain links TRBV11-2 to TRBJ2-5; TRBD2 matches 7 bases. Germline V gene lookup returns CDR1 SGHAT and CDR2 FQNNGV. CDR3 length: 15 amino acids. V gave up 1 base and J gave up 5 bases; unmatched junction bases: 7. CDR3: CASSLGVAGVETQYF. DNA of the CDR3: TGTGCCAGCAGCTTAGGGGTTGCGGGAGTGGAGACCCAGTACTTC.

This sequence joins TRBV11-2 and TRBJ2-3; TRBD2 matches at 11 bases. CDR1 SGHAT and CDR2 FQNNGV come from the germline V gene. V trimming: 3 bases; J trimming: 7 bases; junction bases outside the gene matches: 9. The CDR3 is 16 amino acids. CDR3 sequence reads: CASSLPRLAGTNTQYF. The CDR3 DNA reads TGTGCCAGCAGCTTGCCCCGACTAGCGGGAACGAATACGCAGTATTTT.

The V call is TRBV29-1, the J call TRBJ2-7; D ambiguous. The length of the CDR3 is 12 residues. The V end lost 7 bases, the J end lost 2 bases, and 12 bases lay between the germline ends. CDR1 and CDR2 (germline): SQVTM, ANQGSEA. The CDR3 coding sequence is TGCAGCGGCCGGACCAGGACCTACGAGCAGTACTTC. Its translation is CSGRTRTYEQYF.

The chain carries TRBV5-1 and TRBJ2-5; 9 positions agree with TRBD1. The germline gives CDR1 SGHRS, CDR2 YFSETQ. The length of the CDR3 is 15 residues. Trimming cost V 4 bases and J 5 bases; bases outside gene matches: 9. The CDR3 region is CASSAPTGGGETQYF. CDR3 nucleotides: TGCGCCAGCAGCGCTCCAACAGGGGGCGGGGAGACCCAGTACTTC.

The chain links TRBV2 to TRBJ2-7; 9 nucleotides align to TRBD1. This CDR3 has 15 residues. Germline V lookup: CDR1 SNHLY, CDR2 FYNNEI. Losses at the gene ends were 8 bases for V and 3 bases for J; bases not matched to a gene: 11. The CDR3 here is CASGSGTGIIYEQYF. CDR3 DNA: TGTGCCAGCGGATCGGGGACAGGGATAATCTACGAGCAGTACTTC.

This chain connects TRBV5-6 to TRBJ2-1; 12 bases are a match to TRBD1. Germline CDR1 reads SGHDT; CDR2 reads YYEEEE. There are 15 residues in the CDR3. Trimming at V came to 4 bases and at J to 8 bases, leaving 7 bases not matched to a gene. DNA for the CDR3: TGTGCCAGCAGCCGTGGGACAGGGGGCTGGGATGAGCAGTTCTTC. This sequence encodes CASSRGTGGWDEQFF.

The chain recombines TRBV5-6 with TRBJ2-3, with 10 bases identical to TRBD2. This CDR3 region has 18 residues. V gave up 2 bases and J gave up 3 bases; unmatched junction bases: 12. CDR1 and CDR2 (germline): SGHDT, YYEEEE. The CDR3 loop reads CASSFRLSSGSGTDTQYF. DNA for the CDR3: TGTGCCAGCAGCTTCAGGTTGTCTAGCGGGAGTGGAACAGATACGCAGTATTTT.

The chain recombines TRBV7-3 with TRBJ2-3, with 11 bases identical to TRBD1. CDR1 SGHTA and CDR2 FQGTGA come from the germline V gene. The CDR3 runs 16 residues. V dropped 4 bases and J dropped 6; count of bases not matched to a gene: 9. This CDR3 is CASSSSGQGAWDTQYF. As DNA, the CDR3 is TGTGCCAGCAGCTCGTCAGGACAGGGGGCTTGGGATACGCAGTATTTT.

V is TRBV5-5 and J is TRBJ2-2, with 12 bases aligning to TRBD2. The CDR3 runs to 15 residues. The germline V gene has CDR1 SGHKS and CDR2 YYEKEE (reference sequence). V lost 3 bases and J lost 4; bases outside the gene matches: 1. CDR3 residues: CASSWTSGTTGELFF. In DNA form, the CDR3 reads TGTGCCAGCAGCTGGACTAGCGGGACCACCGGGGAGCTGTTTTTT.

This clone was seen only a few times. CDR3: CASREGSYSNQPQHF. As DNA, the CDR3 is TGCGCCAGCAGAGAAGGCAGTTATAGCAATCAGCCCCAGCATTTT. V is TRBV5-1 and J is TRBJ1-5, with unresolved D. CDR1 is SGHRS and CDR2 is YFSETQ in the germline V gene. Trimming cost V 5 bases and J 0 bases, with 12 bases left between them. The CDR3 runs to 15 residues.

The chain couples TRBV6-6 to TRBJ2-3, with a weak D call TRBD1 (5 bases). This CDR3 has 15 residues. Between the trimmed V and J ends, which lost 5 bases and 0 bases, there was a span of 12 bases. From germline, CDR1 is MNHNY and CDR2 SVGAGI (reference sequence). As DNA, the CDR3 is TGTGCCAGCAGTACTTCCAGGGTGAGCACAGATACGCAGTATTTT. Its protein product is CASSTSRVSTDTQYF.

Turning to this clone: Other DNA sequences in this specimen translate into the identical CDR3. This rearrangement joins TRBV2 to TRBJ1-2; D possibly corresponds to TRBD1 (5 bases). Between the trimmed V and J ends, which lost 4 bases and 6 bases, there was a span of 9 bases. This CDR3 contains 12 residues. The germline CDR1 and CDR2 sequences are SNHLY and FYNNEI. The CDR3 nucleotides are TGTGCCAGCAGTGGGGACGGGGATGGCTACACCTTC. Translated: CASSGDGDGYTF.

The gene calls are TRBV5-6 and TRBJ1-3; D remains ambiguous. Trimming took 3 bases from V and 0 from J, leaving 13 bases between them. CDR1 and CDR2 (germline): SGHDT, YYEEEE. This CDR3 has 16 residues. The CDR3 DNA reads as TGTGCCAGCAGCTCACGCCTTGTGCTCTCTGGAAACACCATATATTTT. The encoded protein is CASSSRLVLSGNTIYF.

This chain connects TRBV5-4 to TRBJ2-1, with 10 positions matching TRBD2. The CDR3 length is 16 residues. Germline CDR1 is SGHNT and CDR2 is YYREEE (reference sequence). With 1 base clipped from V and 9 bases from J, the junction kept 10 bases outside the gene matches. As DNA, the CDR3 is TGTGCCAGCAGCTTGCCAGCGGGAGGGCCCGTCGGTGAGCAGTTCTTC. Encoded protein: CASSLPAGGPVGEQFF.

A word on this clone: At the DNA level, this CDR3 is encoded by other sequences in the same sample as well. The chain links TRBV19 to TRBJ1-2; a weak D match, TRBD1 (5 bases). CDR1 is LNHDA, CDR2 SQIVND, per germline (reference sequence). The CDR3 spans 15 residues. Trimming took off 3 bases at V and 4 bases at J, with 15 bases between the two ends. This chain's CDR3 is CASSISSGGAYGYTF. The CDR3 nucleotides are TGTGCCAGTAGTATCAGTTCAGGAGGGGCCTATGGCTACACCTTC.

J is TRBJ2-7 and V is TRBV6-5, with D possibly being TRBD1 (6 bases). Trimming pared 2 bases from V and 0 bases from J, leaving 8 bases between. Germline CDR1 reads MNHEY; CDR2 reads SVGAGI. CDR3 length: 14 amino acids. CDR3 protein: CASSYRGISYEQYF. The CDR3 DNA reads as TGTGCCAGCAGTTACAGGGGGATCTCCTACGAGCAGTACTTC.

In this sample, this clone turned up once. The V call is TRBV7-9, the J call TRBJ2-5; D is perhaps TRBD2 (5 bases). CDR3 length: 11 amino acids. Germline V gene data show CDR1 as SEHNR and CDR2 as FQNEAQ (reference sequence). The CDR3 loop reads CASGVGETQYF. CDR3 nucleotides: TGTGCGTCCGGGGTGGGAGAGACCCAGTACTTC.

Notes on this clone: The same CDR3 arises from other DNA sequences in this sample as well. The rearrangement uses TRBV10-1 and TRBJ2-7, with 7 bases fitting TRBD2. Trimming removed 6 bases from V and 6 bases from J; junction bases left unmatched: 5. Per the germline V gene, CDR1 is WNHNN and CDR2 is SYGVQD (reference sequence). This CDR3 spans 12 amino acids. This chain's CDR3 is CASSFPGGEQYF. CDR3 DNA: TGCGCCAGCAGCTTCCCGGGGGGCGAGCAGTACTTC.

As concerns this clone: Other DNA variants within this sample encode the same CDR3. This chain joins TRBV7-2 and TRBJ2-2; D ambiguous. The CDR3 is 14 amino acids. V gave up 2 bases and J gave up 2 bases, with 6 bases separating them. Germline V lookup: CDR1 SGHTA, CDR2 FQGNSA. CDR3 protein: CASSLLRNTGELFF. The CDR3 DNA reads as TGTGCCAGCAGCTTACTTCGTAACACCGGGGAGCTGTTTTTT. The whole variable domain, filled in from reference TRBV7-2 and TRBJ2-2, reads GAGVSQSPSNKVTEKGKDVELRCDPISGHTALYWYRQSLGQGLEFLIYFQGNSAPDKSGLPSDRFSAERTGGSVSTLTIQRTQQEDSAVYLCASSLLRNTGELFFGEGSRLTVL.

V usage is TRBV7-9 and J usage is TRBJ2-7; D possibly uses TRBD1 or TRBD2 (5 bases each). The CDR3 has 15 amino acids. From germline, CDR1 is SEHNR and CDR2 FQNEAQ (reference sequence). The V end lost 5 bases, the J end lost 2 bases, and 16 bases lay between the germline ends. CDR3 loop: CASSDNDGAPYEQYF. The CDR3 coding sequence is TGTGCCAGCAGCGACAATGACGGGGCCCCCTACGAGCAGTACTTC.

V is TRBV18 and J is TRBJ1-5; TRBD1 aligns across 8 bases. The ends lost 4 bases at V and 2 bases at J; junction bases unmatched: 7. CDR1 is KGHSH, CDR2 LQKENI, per germline. This CDR3 has 16 amino acids. Here the CDR3 reads CASSQWQGARNQPQHF. DNA of the CDR3: TGTGCCAGCTCACAGTGGCAGGGGGCCCGCAATCAGCCCCAGCATTTT.